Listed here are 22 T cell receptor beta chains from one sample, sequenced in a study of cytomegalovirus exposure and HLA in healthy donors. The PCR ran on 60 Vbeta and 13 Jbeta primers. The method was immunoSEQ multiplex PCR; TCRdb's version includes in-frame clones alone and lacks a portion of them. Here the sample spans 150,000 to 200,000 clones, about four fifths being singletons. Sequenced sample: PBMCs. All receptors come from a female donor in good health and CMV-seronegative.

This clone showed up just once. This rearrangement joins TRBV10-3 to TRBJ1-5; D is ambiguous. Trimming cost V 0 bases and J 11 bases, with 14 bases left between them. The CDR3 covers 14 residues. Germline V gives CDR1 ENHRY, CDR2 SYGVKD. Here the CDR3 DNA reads TGTGCCATCAGTGAGTCAGGCGGTACTTTCGCCCAGCATTTT. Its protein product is CAISESGGTFAQHF.

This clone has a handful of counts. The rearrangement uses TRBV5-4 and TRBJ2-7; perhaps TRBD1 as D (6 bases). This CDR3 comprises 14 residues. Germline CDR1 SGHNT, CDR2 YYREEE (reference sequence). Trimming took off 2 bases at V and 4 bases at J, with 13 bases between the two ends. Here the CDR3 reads CASSFPGQDYEQYF. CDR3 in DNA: TGTGCCAGCAGCTTTCCGGGACAAGATTACGAGCAGTACTTC.

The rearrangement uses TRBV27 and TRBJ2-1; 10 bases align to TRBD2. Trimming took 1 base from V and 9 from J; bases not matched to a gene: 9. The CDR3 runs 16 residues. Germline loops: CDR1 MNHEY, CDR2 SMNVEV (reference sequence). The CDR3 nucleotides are TGTGCCAGCAGTTTATACGAGCGGGAGGGCCTTGGTGAGCAGTTCTTC. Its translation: CASSLYEREGLGEQFF.

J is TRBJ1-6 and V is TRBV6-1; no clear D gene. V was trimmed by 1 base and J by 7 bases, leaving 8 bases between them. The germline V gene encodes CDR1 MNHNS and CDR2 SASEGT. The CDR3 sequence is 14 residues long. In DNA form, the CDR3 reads TGTGCCAGCAGTGAAGTCAGAGGGAATTCACCCCTCCACTTT. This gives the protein CASSEVRGNSPLHF.

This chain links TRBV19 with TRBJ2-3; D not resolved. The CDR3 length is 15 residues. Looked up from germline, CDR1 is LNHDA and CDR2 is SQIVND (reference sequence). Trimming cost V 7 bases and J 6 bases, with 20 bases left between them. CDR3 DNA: TGTGCCAGTACCCCCCTAGGATCCCAAGTGGATACGCAGTATTTT. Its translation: CASTPLGSQVDTQYF. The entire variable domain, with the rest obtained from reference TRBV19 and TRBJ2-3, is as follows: DGGITQSPKYLFRKEGQNVTLSCEQNLNHDAMYWYRQDPGQGLRLIYYSQIVNDFQKGDIAEGYSVSREKKESFPLTVTSAQKNPTAFYLCASTPLGSQVDTQYFGPGTRLTVL.

CDR3 loop: CASRDRTGLYGYTF. CDR3 DNA: TGTGCCAGCAGGGACCGGACAGGTCTCTATGGCTACACCTTC. This chain connects TRBV2 to TRBJ1-2; 7 positions agree with TRBD1. CDR3 length equals 14 residues. CDR1 and CDR2 from the germline V gene are SNHLY and FYNNEI. J was trimmed by 4 bases and V by 6 bases; bases with no gene match: 8.

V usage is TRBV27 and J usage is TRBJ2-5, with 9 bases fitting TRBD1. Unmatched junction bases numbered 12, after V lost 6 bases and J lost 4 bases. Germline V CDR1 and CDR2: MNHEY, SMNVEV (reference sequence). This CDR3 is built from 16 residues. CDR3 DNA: TGTGCCAGCAGCAAAACGTTGAGGGGACAGGGAGAGACCCAGTACTTC. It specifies CASSKTLRGQGETQYF.

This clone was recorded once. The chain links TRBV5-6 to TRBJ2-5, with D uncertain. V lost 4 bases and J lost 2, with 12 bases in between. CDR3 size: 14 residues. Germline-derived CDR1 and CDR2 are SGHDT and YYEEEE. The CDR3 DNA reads TGTGCCAGCAGCCCAGCGTCACTACAAGAGACCCAGTACTTC. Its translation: CASSPASLQETQYF.

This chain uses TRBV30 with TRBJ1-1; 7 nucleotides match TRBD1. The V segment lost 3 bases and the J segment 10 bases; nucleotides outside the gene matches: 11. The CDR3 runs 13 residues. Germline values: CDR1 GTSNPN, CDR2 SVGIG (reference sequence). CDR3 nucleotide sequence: TGTGCCTGGAGGAGGGATACAGGGGTTGGAGCTTTCTTT. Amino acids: CAWRRDTGVGAFF.

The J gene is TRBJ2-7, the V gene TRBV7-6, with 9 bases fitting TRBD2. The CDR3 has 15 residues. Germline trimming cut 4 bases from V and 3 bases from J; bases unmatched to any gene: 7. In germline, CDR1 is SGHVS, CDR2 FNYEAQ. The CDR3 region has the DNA TGTGCCAGCAGCTACAGTAGCGGGGGCCTCTACGAGCAGTACTTC. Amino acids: CASSYSSGGLYEQYF.

The CDR3 region is CASSVSSGGDSYNEQFF. The CDR3 nucleotides are TGTGCCAGCAGCGTCTCTAGCGGGGGGGACTCCTACAATGAGCAGTTCTTC. The rearrangement uses TRBV9 and TRBJ2-1, with TRBD2 matching 12 bases. CDR3 length: 17 residues. The trim removed 2 bases at V and 0 bases at J, leaving 3 bases unmatched. Germline V gives CDR1 SGDLS, CDR2 YYNGEE. Full variable domain (outside the CDR3, taken from reference TRBV9 and TRBJ2-1): DSGVTQTPKHLITATGQRVTLRCSPRSGDLSVYWYQQSLDQGLQFLIQYYNGEERAKGNILERFSAQQFPDLHSELNLSSLELGDSALYFCASSVSSGGDSYNEQFFGPGTRLTVL.

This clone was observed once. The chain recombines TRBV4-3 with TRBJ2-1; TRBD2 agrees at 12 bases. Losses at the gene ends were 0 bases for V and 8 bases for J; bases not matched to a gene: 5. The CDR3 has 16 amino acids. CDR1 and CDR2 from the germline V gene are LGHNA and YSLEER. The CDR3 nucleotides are TGCGCCAGCAGCCAAGATCCTAGCGGGAGGGATGATGAGCAGTTCTTC. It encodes CASSQDPSGRDDEQFF.

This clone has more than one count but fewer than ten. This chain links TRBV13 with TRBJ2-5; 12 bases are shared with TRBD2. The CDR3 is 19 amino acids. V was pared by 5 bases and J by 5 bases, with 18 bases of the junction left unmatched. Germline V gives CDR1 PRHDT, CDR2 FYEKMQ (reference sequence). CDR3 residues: CASSHAQLAGGPLEETQYF. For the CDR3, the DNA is TGTGCCAGCAGCCATGCCCAACTAGCGGGAGGCCCACTGGAGGAGACCCAGTACTTC.

DNA of the CDR3: TGTGCCAGCAGTGCCCGACAGGGGGCGCCCTACGAGCAGTACTTC. Its protein is CASSARQGAPYEQYF. The chain is built from TRBV6-6 and TRBJ2-7, with 10 bases that match TRBD1. From germline, CDR1 is MNHNY and CDR2 SVGAGI (reference sequence). This CDR3 spans 15 amino acids. The V gene end was trimmed by 5 bases and the J gene end by 2 bases; junction bases not matched to a gene: 6.

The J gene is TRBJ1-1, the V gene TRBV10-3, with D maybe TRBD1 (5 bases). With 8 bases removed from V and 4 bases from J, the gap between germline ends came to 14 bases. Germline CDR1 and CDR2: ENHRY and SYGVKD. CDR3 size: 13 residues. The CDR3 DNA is TGTGCCATCGGGGGAGGCGTGAGCACTGAAGCTTTCTTT. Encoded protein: CAIGGGVSTEAFF.

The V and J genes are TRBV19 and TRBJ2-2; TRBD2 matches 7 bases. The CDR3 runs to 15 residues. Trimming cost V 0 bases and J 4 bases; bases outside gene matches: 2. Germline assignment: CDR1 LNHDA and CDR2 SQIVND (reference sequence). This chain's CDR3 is CASSIDREGTGELFF. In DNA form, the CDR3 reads TGTGCCAGTAGTATAGACAGGGAGGGCACCGGGGAGCTGTTTTTT.

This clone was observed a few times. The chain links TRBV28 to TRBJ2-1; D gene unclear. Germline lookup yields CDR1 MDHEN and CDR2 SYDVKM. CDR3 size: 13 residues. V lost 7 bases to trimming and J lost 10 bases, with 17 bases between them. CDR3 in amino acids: CASNQLNVPEQFF. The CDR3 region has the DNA TGTGCCAGCAACCAACTCAACGTTCCCGAGCAGTTCTTC.

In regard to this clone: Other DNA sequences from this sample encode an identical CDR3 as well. As DNA, the CDR3 is TGTGCCAGCAGTGAAAATCGGGACAAGTATAATTCACCCCTCCACTTT. Its translation: CASSENRDKYNSPLHF. This chain joins TRBV2 and TRBJ1-6, with TRBD1 as a possible D gene (6 bases). This CDR3 spans 16 amino acids. Germline CDR1 SNHLY, CDR2 FYNNEI. The V gene lost 2 bases and the J gene lost 4 bases, with 12 bases spanning the gap. Looking up the rest from reference TRBV2 and TRBJ1-6 gives the full variable domain: EPEVTQTPSHQVTQMGQEVILRCVPISNHLYFYWYRQILGQKVEFLVSFYNNEISEKSEIFDDQFSVERPDGSNFTLKIRSTKLEDSAMYFCASSENRDKYNSPLHFGNGTRLTVT.

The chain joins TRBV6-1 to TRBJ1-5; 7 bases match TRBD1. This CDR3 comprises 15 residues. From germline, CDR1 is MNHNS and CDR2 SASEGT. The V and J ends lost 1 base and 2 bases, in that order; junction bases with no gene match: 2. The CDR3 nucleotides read TGTGCCAGCAGTGAAGGACAGGGAGGCAATCAGCCCCAGCATTTT. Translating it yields CASSEGQGGNQPQHF.

The DNA for the CDR3 is TGTGCCAGCAGCGTAGATGGGGGGGCGGGCGAGCAGTACTTC. Protein: CASSVDGGAGEQYF. The chain uses TRBV9 and TRBJ2-7, with D maybe TRBD2 (7 bases). Germline V gene data show CDR1 as SGDLS and CDR2 as YYNGEE. The CDR3 has 14 residues. Trimming stripped 0 bases from V and 6 bases from J, with 13 bases between.

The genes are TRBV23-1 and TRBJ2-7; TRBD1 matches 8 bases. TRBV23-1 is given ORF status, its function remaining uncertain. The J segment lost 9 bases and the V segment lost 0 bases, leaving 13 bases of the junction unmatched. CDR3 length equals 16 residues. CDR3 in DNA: TGCGCCAGCAGTCAATCGGCTTTCAGGGGGCCCCGCGGGCAGTACTTC. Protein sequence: CASSQSAFRGPRGQYF.

CDR3 region: CASDFIDRDRANYGYTF. The CDR3 DNA sequence: TGTGCCAGCGATTTTATAGACCGGGACAGGGCCAACTATGGCTACACCTTC. This chain joins TRBV18 and TRBJ1-2; 9 nucleotides line up with TRBD1. The trim removed 8 bases at V and 2 bases at J, leaving 15 bases unmatched. The CDR3 is made up of 17 amino acids. CDR1 and CDR2 from the germline V gene are KGHSH and LQKENI.